This T cell receptor beta chain came from a study of T-cell reconstitution after alpha-beta-depleted transplantation in children listed by TCRdb under 2016. Context from the whole study: Using TCR repertoire profiling, the study followed T-cell immune reconstitution in a quantitative way in children after TCRalphabeta/CD19-depleted allogeneic hematopoietic cell transplantation.

Library creation used PCR. Sequencing instrument: Illumina HiSeq 2500. To normalize quantification of the TCRbeta repertoire, the TCR libraries were built with molecular barcoding that relied on unique molecular identifiers. In TCRdb, the public reads were trimmed at Q25 with fastp and aligned with MiXCR, with productive beta chains retained. Every distinct CDR3 protein forms one entry, paired with its most common genes and DNA. This sample is represented by a few hundred thousand distinct CDR3 sequences; about an eighth of them were singletons. Of the sample, around 4.5% is held by the ten largest clones. This clonotype was observed many times. Its antigen remains unidentified. Per-nucleotide qualities are absent, and no much larger clonotype sits a single base away. Per the germline V gene (reference sequence), DFQATT is the CDR1 and SNEGSKA is the CDR2. Counted from cysteine to phenylalanine, this CDR3 has 12 amino acids. Kept here is only the CDR3 DNA, which spans 36 bases and is read in frame from base 1. V was cut back by 3 bases and J by 4 bases, leaving a gap of 10 bases between them.

Sequencing used PBMCs, obtained from the stem cell graft. The TCR was taken from a human donor who donated a stem cell graft to a child with Fanconi anemia. This sequence uses TRBV20-1 and TRBJ2-7; the D region possibly corresponds to TRBD2 (5 bases align). Read as DNA, the sequence is TGCAGTGCTAGGGAGGACGGATACGAGCAGTACTTC. This is translated as CSAREDGYEQYF.